One sample yielded the 2 T cell receptor beta chains listed below, sequenced in a study of long-term antiretroviral therapy in people with HIV. The run of the v3.0 immunoSEQ assay was at survey level. This table comes from immunoSEQ multiplex PCR, and its TCRdb copy is limited to in-frame clones, with some not included. The sample includes about 28,000 clones, about 80% of them seen just once. Sequenced material: unsorted PBMCs, taken 0.3 years after starting antiretroviral therapy. The receptors shown here come from a middle-aged man with HIV.

The chain has TRBV5-4 and TRBJ2-3, with D possibly being TRBD1 or TRBD2 (5 bases each). The CDR3 spans 16 residues. The germline V gene encodes CDR1 SGHNT and CDR2 YYREEE (reference sequence). V dropped 0 bases and J dropped 1 base, with 12 bases sitting between them. CDR3 sequence: CASSLGGDGGTDTQYF. CDR3 sequence (DNA): TGTGCCAGCAGCTTGGGAGGGGACGGAGGCACAGATACGCAGTATTTT.

This clone was recorded only once. The rearrangement links TRBV5-4 to TRBJ2-3; 7 bases line up with TRBD2. From germline, CDR1 is SGHNT and CDR2 YYREEE (reference sequence). This CDR3 spans 15 amino acids. After removal of 3 bases from V and 3 bases from J, the junction contained 7 bases not matched to a gene. The CDR3 DNA sequence: TGTGCCAGCAGCTATGGAGGTAGCGGGACAGATACGCAGTATTTT. It encodes CASSYGGSGTDTQYF.